This TCR beta chain was obtained from a study of cytomegalovirus exposure and HLA in healthy donors. 13 Jbeta primers and 60 Vbeta primers were used for the PCR. Original data processing: Unique TCR beta chains numbered around 80 million in a later analysis, with around 10 million shared. Sequencing used immunoSEQ multiplex PCR; TCRdb keeps in-frame clones, though not all of them. That table is the source of V, J and clone size, and D and trimming were worked out from the DNA. This sample's clone table lists fewer than 45,000 clones. The CDR3 loop spans 15 amino acids. V lost 6 bases to trimming and J lost 0 bases, with 17 bases between them. Per germline, CDR1 SQVTM and CDR2 ANQGSEA.

The chain carries TRBV29-1 and TRBJ1-2; D gene uncertain. The specimen was PBMCs. The receptor comes from a man aged 40-49 years in good health and CMV-seropositive. The CDR3 DNA reads TGCAGCGTGCCCTCAAGTGTGGTAGCTAACTATGGCTACACCTTC. It is translated as CSVPSSVVANYGYTF.